This entry is about one TCR beta chain. Germline V gene lookup returns CDR1 SNHLY and CDR2 FYNNEI. This CDR3 spans 12 amino acids. Germline trimming cut 5 bases from V and 9 bases from J; bases unmatched to any gene: 1. The sample comes from a study of blood T cell repertoires in COVID-19. The overall study: Sample material is recorded as cDNA or gDNA derived from T cells, B-cell-depleted T cells, or PBMCs.

In the authors' workflow: Reference gene primer amplification gave estimated nucleated cell counts. TCRdb's copy holds only in-frame clones and misses some; the assay was immunoSEQ multiplex PCR. D and trimming were read from the DNA, whereas the V and J calls and clone size are those reported in that table. The repertoire consists of under 200,000 clones, with approximately 91% occurring once and the leading ten covering around 1.6%. The source is a young man with active or convalescent COVID-19. This chain links TRBV2 with TRBJ1-6; the match to TRBD1 covers 7 bases. Sequencing was performed on peripheral blood. CDR3 amino acids: CASSPGGSPLHF. The CDR3 bases are TGTGCCAGCAGTCCAGGGGGTTCACCCCTCCACTTT.